Listed here is a single TCR beta chain. This record comes from a study of OX40 agonist ivuxolimab in advanced cancers. The CDR3 has 12 residues. The germline V and J ends were trimmed by 1 base and 6 bases, with 7 bases remaining between them. Germline V lookup: CDR1 SEHNR, CDR2 FQNEAQ (reference sequence). Sequencing was performed with immunoSEQ multiplex PCR; in TCRdb, only in-frame clones are kept and a portion is missing. The profile covers tens of thousands of clones, with roughly nine tenths appearing a single time and roughly 8.9% taken by the ten largest. This receptor was identified in an adult with an advanced solid tumor such as melanoma, head and neck, liver or kidney cancer. The chain has TRBV7-9 and TRBJ2-7, with D possibly TRBD2 on 6 matching bases. The starting material was CD4+ or CD8+ T cells sorted from blood, obtained in a trial of the OX40 agonist ivuxolimab. This CDR3 reads CASSLVEGEQYF. The CDR3 nucleotides read TGTGCCAGCAGCTTAGTGGAGGGCGAGCAGTACTTC.